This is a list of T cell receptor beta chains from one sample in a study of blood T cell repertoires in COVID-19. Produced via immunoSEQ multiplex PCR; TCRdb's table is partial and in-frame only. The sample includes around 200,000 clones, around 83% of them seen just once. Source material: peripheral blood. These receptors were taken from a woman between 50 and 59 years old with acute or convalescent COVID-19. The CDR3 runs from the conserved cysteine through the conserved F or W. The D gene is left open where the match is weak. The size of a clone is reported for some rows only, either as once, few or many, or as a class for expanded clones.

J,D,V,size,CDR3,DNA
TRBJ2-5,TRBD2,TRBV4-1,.,CASSQTGTRKETQYF,TGCGCCAGCAGCCAAACCGGGACTAGGAAAGAGACCCAGTACTTC
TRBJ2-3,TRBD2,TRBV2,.,CASSPRLAGVRDTQYF,TGTGCCAGCAGCCCCAGACTAGCGGGAGTCAGGGATACGCAGTATTTT
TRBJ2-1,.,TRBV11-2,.,CASSHETGSSYNEQFF,TGTGCCAGCAGTCATGAGACAGGTAGCTCCTACAATGAGCAGTTCTTC
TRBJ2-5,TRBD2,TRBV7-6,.,CASSLAGRVQETQYF,TGTGCCAGCAGCTTGGCCGGGAGGGTCCAAGAGACCCAGTACTTC
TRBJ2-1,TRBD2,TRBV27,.,CASSPDGAGGYNEQFF,TGTGCCAGCAGTCCGGACGGGGCGGGAGGGTACAATGAGCAGTTCTTC
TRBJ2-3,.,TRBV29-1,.,CSVESPPTDTQYF,TGCAGCGTGGAATCCCCTCCCACAGATACGCAGTATTTT
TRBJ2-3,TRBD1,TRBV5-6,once,CASSIGQGSDTQYF,TGTGCCAGCAGTATCGGACAGGGGTCAGATACGCAGTATTTT
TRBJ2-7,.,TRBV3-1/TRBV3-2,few,CASSPRGGYEQYF,TGTGCCAGCAGCCCGAGGGGGGGCTACGAGCAGTACTTC
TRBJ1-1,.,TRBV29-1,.,CSGHRLQGNTEAFF,TGCAGCGGCCATAGATTACAGGGAAACACTGAAGCTTTCTTT
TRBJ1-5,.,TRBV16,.,CASSQASWRGNQPQHF,TGTGCCAGCAGCCAGGCCTCGTGGCGGGGCAATCAGCCCCAGCATTTT
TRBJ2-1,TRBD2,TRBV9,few,CASSVAGTSVYEQFF,TGTGCCAGCAGCGTAGCGGGGACTAGTGTCTATGAGCAGTTCTTC
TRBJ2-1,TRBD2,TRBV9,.,CASSRSPAGYNEQFF,TGTGCCAGCAGCCGTAGTCCAGCGGGGTACAATGAGCAGTTCTTC